Listed below are T cell receptor beta chains from one sample, sequenced in a study of T cell responses to AZD1222 COVID-19 vaccine. The method was immunoSEQ multiplex PCR; TCRdb's version includes in-frame clones alone and lacks a portion of them. This sample carries roughly 150,000 clones, 75% to 90% of them seen once, and the ten largest clones take 6.9%. The sample here was peripheral blood, taken on day 0 of AZD1222 vaccination. The receptors originated from an adult in good health. Both conserved end residues are part of each CDR3. A D gene is named only where the DNA matches it firmly. Only part of the rows carry a size: once, few, many, or a class if the clone is expanded.

NA,TRBJ2-3,TRBV9,TRBD2,CASSVDSGNTDTQYF,TGTGCCAGCAGCGTAGACAGCGGGAACACAGATACGCAGTATTTT
NA,TRBJ1-2,TRBV9,TRBD1,CASSVGTAVYGYTF,TGTGCCAGCAGCGTTGGGACAGCCGTCTATGGCTACACCTTC
NA,TRBJ1-2,TRBV21-1,NA,CASSPSASSYGYTF,TGTGCCAGCAGCCCCTCGGCCAGCAGCTATGGCTACACCTTC
NA,TRBJ1-1,TRBV2,NA,CASMRTENTEAFF,TGTGCCAGCATGCGGACAGAGAACACTGAAGCTTTCTTT
once,TRBJ1-1,TRBV4-1,NA,CASSQKGIKTEAFF,TGCGCCAGCAGCCAGAAGGGGATTAAGACTGAAGCTTTCTTT
few,TRBJ2-6,TRBV28,NA,CASSLDRYSGANVLTF,TGTGCCAGCAGTTTAGATAGGTACTCTGGGGCCAACGTCCTGACTTTC
NA,TRBJ1-1,TRBV2,NA,CASGTSGTEAFF,TGTGCCAGCGGGACATCCGGCACTGAAGCTTTCTTT
NA,TRBJ1-5,TRBV6-5,NA,CASTGTWAVQPQHF,TGTGCCAGCACGGGGACGTGGGCGGTTCAGCCCCAGCATTTT
NA,TRBJ2-3,TRBV19,TRBD2,CASSILGGGAHSTDTQYF,TGTGCCAGTAGTATCTTGGGCGGGGGGGCCCACAGCACAGATACGCAGTATTTT
NA,TRBJ1-1,TRBV4-3,NA,CASSQDRGAEAFF,TGCGCCAGCAGCCAAGATCGGGGCGCTGAAGCTTTCTTT
NA,TRBJ2-1,TRBV7-9,NA,CASTSAAFHNEQFF,TGTGCCAGCACCTCCGCGGCTTTTCACAATGAGCAGTTCTTC
NA,TRBJ2-7,TRBV6-2/TRBV6-3,NA,CASSYLAGSSYEQYF,TGTGCCAGCAGTTATCTGGCAGGTAGTAGCTACGAGCAGTACTTC
NA,TRBJ1-2,TRBV5-4,TRBD1,CASSLDPGQGDKGYTF,TGTGCCAGCAGCTTGGATCCGGGACAGGGGGATAAGGGCTACACCTTC
NA,TRBJ1-2,TRBV5-8,TRBD1,CASSWGGTAYGYTF,TGTGCCAGCAGCTGGGGAGGGACAGCCTATGGCTACACCTTC
NA,TRBJ2-5,TRBV2,NA,CASTNRDSEQETQYF,TGTGCCAGCACCAATCGGGACTCAGAACAAGAGACCCAGTACTTC
few,TRBJ1-2,TRBV6-6,TRBD1,CASSRTGETGGYTF,TGTGCCAGCAGTAGGACAGGGGAGACTGGTGGCTACACCTTC
NA,TRBJ2-7,TRBV6-5,TRBD2,CASTPDIASGGPLYF,TGTGCCAGCACACCGGACATCGCTAGCGGGGGGCCCCTCTACTTC
NA,TRBJ1-1,TRBV10-3,NA,CAISAGHLNTEAFF,TGTGCCATCAGTGCGGGACACCTGAACACTGAAGCTTTCTTT
NA,TRBJ1-1,TRBV11-3,NA,CASSSTGRTEAFF,TGTGCCAGCAGCTCTACAGGGAGGACTGAAGCTTTCTTT
NA,TRBJ2-1,TRBV7-6,TRBD2,CASSLKLAGTSSYNEQFF,TGTGCCAGCAGCTTAAAACTAGCGGGAACCAGCTCCTACAATGAGCAGTTCTTC
once,TRBJ2-7,TRBV7-2,NA,CASSLVPTHEQYF,TGTGCCAGCAGCTTAGTTCCGACACACGAGCAGTACTTC
NA,TRBJ2-5,TRBV5-1,NA,CASSFGSSGEETQYF,TGCGCCAGCAGTTTCGGAAGTAGTGGCGAAGAGACCCAGTACTTC
NA,TRBJ1-5,TRBV24-1,NA,CATSDLRGQPQHF,TGTGCCACCAGTGATTTGCGGGGGCAGCCCCAGCATTTT
NA,TRBJ2-2,TRBV3-1/TRBV3-2,NA,CASSRDSNANTGELFF,TGTGCCAGCAGCCGCGACAGCAACGCGAACACCGGGGAGCTGTTTTTT